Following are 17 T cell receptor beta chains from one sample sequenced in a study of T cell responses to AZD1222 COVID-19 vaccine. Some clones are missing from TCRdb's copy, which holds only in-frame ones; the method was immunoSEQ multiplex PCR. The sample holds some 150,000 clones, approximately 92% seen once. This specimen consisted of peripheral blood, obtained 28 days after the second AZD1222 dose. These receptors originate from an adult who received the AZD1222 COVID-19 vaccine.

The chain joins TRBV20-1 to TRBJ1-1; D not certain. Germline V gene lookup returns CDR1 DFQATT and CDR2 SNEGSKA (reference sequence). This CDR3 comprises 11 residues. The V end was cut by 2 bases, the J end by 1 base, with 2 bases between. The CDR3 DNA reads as TGCAGTGCTAGACAGAACACTGAAGCTTTCTTT. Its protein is CSARQNTEAFF.

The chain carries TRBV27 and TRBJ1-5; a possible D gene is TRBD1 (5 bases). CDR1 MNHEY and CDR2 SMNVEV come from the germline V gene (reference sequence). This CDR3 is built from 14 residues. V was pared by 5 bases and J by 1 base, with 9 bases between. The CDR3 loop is CASSPGQSNQPQHF. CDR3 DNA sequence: TGTGCCAGCAGTCCCGGACAAAGCAATCAGCCCCAGCATTTT.

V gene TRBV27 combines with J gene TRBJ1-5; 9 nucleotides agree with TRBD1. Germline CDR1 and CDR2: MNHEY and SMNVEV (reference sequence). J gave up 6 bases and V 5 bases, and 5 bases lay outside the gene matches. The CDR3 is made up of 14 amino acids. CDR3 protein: CASSVQGAAQPQHF. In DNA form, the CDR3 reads TGTGCCAGCAGTGTACAGGGGGCGGCTCAGCCCCAGCATTTT.

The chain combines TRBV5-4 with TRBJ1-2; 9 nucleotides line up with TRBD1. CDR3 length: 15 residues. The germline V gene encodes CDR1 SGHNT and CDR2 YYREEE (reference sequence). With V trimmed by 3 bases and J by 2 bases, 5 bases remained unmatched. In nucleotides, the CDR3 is TGTGCCAGCAGCTCGGGGACAGGGCCCAACTATGGCTACACCTTC. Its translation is CASSSGTGPNYGYTF. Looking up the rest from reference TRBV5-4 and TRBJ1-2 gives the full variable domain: ETGVTQSPTHLIKTRGQQVTLRCSSQSGHNTVSWYQQALGQGPQFIFQYYREEENGRGNFPPRFSGLQFPNYSSELNVNALELDDSALYLCASSSGTGPNYGYTFGSGTRLTVV.

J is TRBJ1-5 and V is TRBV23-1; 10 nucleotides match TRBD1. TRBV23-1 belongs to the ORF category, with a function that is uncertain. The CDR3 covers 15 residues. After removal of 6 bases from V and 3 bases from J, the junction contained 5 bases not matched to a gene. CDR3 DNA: TGCGCCAGCAGCCGGACAGGGGGGGACAATCAGCCCCAGCATTTT. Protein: CASSRTGGDNQPQHF.

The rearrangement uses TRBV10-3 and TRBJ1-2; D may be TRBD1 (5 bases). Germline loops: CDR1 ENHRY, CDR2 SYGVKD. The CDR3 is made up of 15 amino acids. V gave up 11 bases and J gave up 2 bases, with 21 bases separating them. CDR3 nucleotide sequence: TGTGCCTACAGAGGGGAACGGATTCCAAACTATGGCTACACCTTC. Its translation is CAYRGERIPNYGYTF.

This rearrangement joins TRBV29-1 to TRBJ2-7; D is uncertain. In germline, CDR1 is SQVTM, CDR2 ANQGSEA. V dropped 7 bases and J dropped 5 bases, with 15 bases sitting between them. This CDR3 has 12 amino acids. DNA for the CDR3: TGCAGCGCCACGGTAAGGGTCAACGAGCAGTACTTC. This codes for CSATVRVNEQYF.

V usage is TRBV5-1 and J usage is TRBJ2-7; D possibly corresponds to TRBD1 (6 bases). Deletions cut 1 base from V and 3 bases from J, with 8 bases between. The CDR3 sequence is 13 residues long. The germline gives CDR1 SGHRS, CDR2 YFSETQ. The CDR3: CASSLWTDYEQYF. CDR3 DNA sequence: TGCGCCAGCAGCTTGTGGACAGACTACGAGCAGTACTTC.

Here the CDR3 reads CASSFEGYGELFF. The DNA of the CDR3 is TGCGCCAGCAGCTTTGAGGGCTACGGGGAGCTGTTTTTT. The rearrangement uses TRBV5-1 and TRBJ2-2, with a possible D match to TRBD2 (5 bases). The CDR3 spans 13 residues. The V gene's germline CDR1 is SGHRS and CDR2 YFSETQ. Trimming shortened V by 2 bases and J by 7 bases, and 9 bases separated the two germline ends.

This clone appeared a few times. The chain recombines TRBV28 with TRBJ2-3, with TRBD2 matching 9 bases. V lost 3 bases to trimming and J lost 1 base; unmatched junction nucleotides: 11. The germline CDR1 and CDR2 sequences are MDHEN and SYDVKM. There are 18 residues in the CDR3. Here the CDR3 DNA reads TGTGCCAGCAGTTTTGTTGCGGGAGGGCCATATGGCACAGATACGCAGTATTTT. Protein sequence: CASSFVAGGPYGTDTQYF.

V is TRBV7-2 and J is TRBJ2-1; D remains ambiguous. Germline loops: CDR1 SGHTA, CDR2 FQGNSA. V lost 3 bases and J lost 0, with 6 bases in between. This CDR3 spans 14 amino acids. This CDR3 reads CASSFYGSYNEQFF. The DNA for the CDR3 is TGTGCCAGCAGCTTTTACGGCTCCTACAATGAGCAGTTCTTC.

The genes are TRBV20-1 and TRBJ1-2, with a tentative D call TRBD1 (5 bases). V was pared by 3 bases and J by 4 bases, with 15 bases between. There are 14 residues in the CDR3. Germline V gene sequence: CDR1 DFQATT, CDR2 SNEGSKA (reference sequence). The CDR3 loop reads CSASSGAYIYGYTF. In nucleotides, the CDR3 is TGCAGTGCTAGTTCCGGGGCTTACATCTATGGCTACACCTTC.

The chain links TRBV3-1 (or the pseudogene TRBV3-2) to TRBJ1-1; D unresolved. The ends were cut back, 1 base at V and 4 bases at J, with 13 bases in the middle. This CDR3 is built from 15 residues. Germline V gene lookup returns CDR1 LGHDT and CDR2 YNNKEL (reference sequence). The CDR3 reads CASSQALGQSTEAFF. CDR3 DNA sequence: TGTGCCAGCAGCCAAGCCCTAGGGCAGAGCACTGAAGCTTTCTTT.

CDR3 sequence (DNA): TGTGCCAGCAGCGAGGAAGCGGGAGTGATGCAGTACTTC. Protein sequence: CASSEEAGVMQYF. This rearrangement joins TRBV11-2 to TRBJ2-4, with 8 bases aligning to TRBD2. Germline V lookup: CDR1 SGHAT, CDR2 FQNNGV. V lost 5 bases, J lost 13 bases, and 10 bases stayed unmatched. The CDR3 contains 13 residues.

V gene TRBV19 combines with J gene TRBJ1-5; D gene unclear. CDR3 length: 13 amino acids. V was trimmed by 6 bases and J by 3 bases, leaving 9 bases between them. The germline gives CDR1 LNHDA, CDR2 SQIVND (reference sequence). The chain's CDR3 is CASSTYTNQPQHF. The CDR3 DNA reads TGTGCCAGTAGCACTTACACCAATCAGCCCCAGCATTTT.

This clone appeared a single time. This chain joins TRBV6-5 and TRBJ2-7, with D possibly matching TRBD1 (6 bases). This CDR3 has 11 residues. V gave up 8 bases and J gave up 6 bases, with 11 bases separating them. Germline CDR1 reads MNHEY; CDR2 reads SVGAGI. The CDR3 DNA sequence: TGTGCCAGCTGGACAGCGGCCGAGCAGTACTTC. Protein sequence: CASWTAAEQYF.

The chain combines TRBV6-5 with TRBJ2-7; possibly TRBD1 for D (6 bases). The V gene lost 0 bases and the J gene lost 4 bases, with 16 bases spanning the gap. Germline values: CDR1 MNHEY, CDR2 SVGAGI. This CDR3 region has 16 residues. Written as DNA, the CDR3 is TGTGCCAGCAGTTACTCCACCTGGGACACGGAGTACGAGCAGTACTTC. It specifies CASSYSTWDTEYEQYF.